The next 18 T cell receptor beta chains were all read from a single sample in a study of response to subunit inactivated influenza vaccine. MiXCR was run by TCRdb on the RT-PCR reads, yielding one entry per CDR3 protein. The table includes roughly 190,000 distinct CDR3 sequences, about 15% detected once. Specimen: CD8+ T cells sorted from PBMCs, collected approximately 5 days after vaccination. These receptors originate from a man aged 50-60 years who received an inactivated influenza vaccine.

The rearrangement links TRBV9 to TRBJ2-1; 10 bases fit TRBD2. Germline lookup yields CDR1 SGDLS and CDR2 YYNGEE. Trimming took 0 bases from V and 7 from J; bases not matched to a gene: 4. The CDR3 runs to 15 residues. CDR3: CASSVAGTSANEQFF. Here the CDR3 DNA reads TGTGCCAGCAGCGTAGCCGGGACTAGCGCTAATGAGCAGTTCTTC. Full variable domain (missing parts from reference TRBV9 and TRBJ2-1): DSGVTQTPKHLITATGQRVTLRCSPRSGDLSVYWYQQSLDQGLQFLIQYYNGEERAKGNILERFSAQQFPDLHSELNLSSLELGDSALYFCASSVAGTSANEQFFGPGTRLTVL.

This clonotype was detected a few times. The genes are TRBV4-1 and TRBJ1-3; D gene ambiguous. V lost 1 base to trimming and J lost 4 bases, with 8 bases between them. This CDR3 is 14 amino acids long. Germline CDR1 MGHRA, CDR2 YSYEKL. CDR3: CASSQVAYGNTIYF. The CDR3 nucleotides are TGCGCCAGCAGCCAAGTCGCGTACGGAAACACCATATATTTT.

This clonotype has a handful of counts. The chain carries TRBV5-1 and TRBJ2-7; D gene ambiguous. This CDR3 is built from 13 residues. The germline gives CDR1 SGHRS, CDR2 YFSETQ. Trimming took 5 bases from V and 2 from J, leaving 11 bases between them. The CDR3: CASSVGKTYEQYF. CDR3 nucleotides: TGCGCCAGCAGTGTAGGGAAGACCTACGAGCAGTACTTC.

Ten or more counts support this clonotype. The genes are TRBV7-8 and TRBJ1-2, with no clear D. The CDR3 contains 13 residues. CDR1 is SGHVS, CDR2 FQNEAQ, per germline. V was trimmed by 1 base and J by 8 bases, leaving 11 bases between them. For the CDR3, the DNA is TGTGCCAGCAGCTTAGTGCGCTCCGGAGGCTACACCTTC. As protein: CASSLVRSGGYTF.

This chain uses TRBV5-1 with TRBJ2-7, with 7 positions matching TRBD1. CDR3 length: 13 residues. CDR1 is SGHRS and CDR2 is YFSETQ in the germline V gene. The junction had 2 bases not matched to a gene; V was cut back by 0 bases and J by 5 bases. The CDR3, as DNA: TGCGCCAGCAGCTTGGCCACAGGGGACGAGCAGTACTTC. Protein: CASSLATGDEQYF.

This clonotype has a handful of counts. CDR3 sequence (DNA): TGTGCCAGCAGTAGTCAGGGGAACTCCTACGAGCAGTACTTC. It translates to CASSSQGNSYEQYF. The rearrangement links TRBV6-1 to TRBJ2-7; perhaps TRBD1 as D (6 bases). This CDR3 is built from 14 residues. Trimming cost V 5 bases and J 0 bases, with 11 bases left between them. Per the germline V gene, CDR1 is MNHNS and CDR2 is SASEGT.

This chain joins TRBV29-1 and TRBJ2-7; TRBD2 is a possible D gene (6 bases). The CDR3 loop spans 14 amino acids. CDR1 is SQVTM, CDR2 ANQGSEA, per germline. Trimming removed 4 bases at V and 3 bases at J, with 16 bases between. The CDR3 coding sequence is TGCAGCGTTGCTGTCGGACTACCTCACTACGAGCAGTACTTC. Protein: CSVAVGLPHYEQYF.

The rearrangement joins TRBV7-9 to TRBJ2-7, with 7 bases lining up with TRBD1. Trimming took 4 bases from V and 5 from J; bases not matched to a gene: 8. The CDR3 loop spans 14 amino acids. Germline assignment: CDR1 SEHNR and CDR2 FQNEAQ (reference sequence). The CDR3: CASSSYDRAHEQYF. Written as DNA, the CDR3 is TGTGCCAGCAGCTCGTACGACAGGGCCCACGAGCAGTACTTC.

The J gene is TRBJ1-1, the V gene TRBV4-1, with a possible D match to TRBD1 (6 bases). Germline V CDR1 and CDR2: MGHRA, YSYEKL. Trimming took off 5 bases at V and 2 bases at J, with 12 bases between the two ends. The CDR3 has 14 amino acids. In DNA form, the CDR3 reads TGCGCCAGCAGCAATAAGGGGGGTAACACTGAAGCTTTCTTT. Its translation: CASSNKGGNTEAFF.

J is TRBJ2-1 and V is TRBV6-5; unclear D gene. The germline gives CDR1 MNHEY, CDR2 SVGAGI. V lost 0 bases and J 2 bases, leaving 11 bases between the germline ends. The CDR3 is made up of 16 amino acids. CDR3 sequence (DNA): TGTGCCAGCAGTTACTCGAACGCATACCCCTACAATGAGCAGTTCTTC. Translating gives CASSYSNAYPYNEQFF.

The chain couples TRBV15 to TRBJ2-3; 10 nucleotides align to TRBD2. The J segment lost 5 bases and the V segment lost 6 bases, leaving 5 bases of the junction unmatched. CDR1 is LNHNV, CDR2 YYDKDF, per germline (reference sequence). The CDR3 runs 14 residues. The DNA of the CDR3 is TGTGCCACCAGACCTGTAGCGGGAGGAGATACGCAGTATTTT. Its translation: CATRPVAGGDTQYF.

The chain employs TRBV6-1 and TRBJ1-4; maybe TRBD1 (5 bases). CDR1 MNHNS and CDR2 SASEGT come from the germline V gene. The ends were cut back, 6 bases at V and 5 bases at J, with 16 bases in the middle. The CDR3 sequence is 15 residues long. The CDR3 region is CASSPGPWGNEKLFF. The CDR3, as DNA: TGTGCCAGCAGCCCCGGACCTTGGGGGAATGAAAAACTGTTTTTT.

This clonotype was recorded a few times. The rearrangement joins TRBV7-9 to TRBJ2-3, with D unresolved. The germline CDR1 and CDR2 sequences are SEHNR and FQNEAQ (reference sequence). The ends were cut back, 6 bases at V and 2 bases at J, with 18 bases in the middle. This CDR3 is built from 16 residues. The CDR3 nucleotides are TGTGCCAGCAGGATACTGCAGGATTATCTCACAGATACGCAGTATTTT. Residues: CASRILQDYLTDTQYF.

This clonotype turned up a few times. CDR3 sequence: CASSILAGAGNEQFF. The CDR3 DNA reads as TGTGCCAGCAGTATACTAGCGGGAGCGGGGAATGAGCAGTTCTTC. The chain links TRBV25-1 to TRBJ2-1; 11 bases align to TRBD2. CDR1 and CDR2 (germline): MGHDK, SYGVNS. The J segment lost 7 bases and the V segment lost 5 bases, leaving 7 bases of the junction unmatched. The CDR3 runs 15 residues.

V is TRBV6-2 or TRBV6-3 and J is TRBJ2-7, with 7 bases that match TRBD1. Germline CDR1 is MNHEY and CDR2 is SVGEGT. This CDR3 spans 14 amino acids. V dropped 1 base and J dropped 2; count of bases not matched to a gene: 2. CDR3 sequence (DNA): TGTGCCAGCAGTTACTGGCAGGGGGCCTACGAGCAGTACTTC. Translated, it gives CASSYWQGAYEQYF.

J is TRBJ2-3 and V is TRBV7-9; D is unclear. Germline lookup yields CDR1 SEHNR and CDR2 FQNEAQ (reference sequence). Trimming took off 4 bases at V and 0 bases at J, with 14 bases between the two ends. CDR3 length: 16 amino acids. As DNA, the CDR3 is TGTGCCAGCAGCTATAGGCTGATCGGTAGCACAGATACGCAGTATTTT. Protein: CASSYRLIGSTDTQYF. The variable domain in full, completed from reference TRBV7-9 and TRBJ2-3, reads DTGVSQNPRHKITKRGQNVTFRCDPISEHNRLYWYRQTLGQGPEFLTYFQNEAQLEKSRLLSDRFSAERPKGSFSTLEIQRTEQGDSAMYLCASSYRLIGSTDTQYFGPGTRLTVL.

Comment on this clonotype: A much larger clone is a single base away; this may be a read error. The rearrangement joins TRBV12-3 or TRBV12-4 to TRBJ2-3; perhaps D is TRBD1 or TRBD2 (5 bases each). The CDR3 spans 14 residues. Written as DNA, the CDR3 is TGTGCCAGCACCCCGGGACCTCAGGTCGATACGCAGTCTTTT. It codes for CASTPGPQVDTQSF.

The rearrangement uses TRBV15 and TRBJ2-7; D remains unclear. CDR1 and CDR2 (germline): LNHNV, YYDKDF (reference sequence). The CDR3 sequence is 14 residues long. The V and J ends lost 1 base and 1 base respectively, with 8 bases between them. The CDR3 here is CATSRAKDSYEQYF. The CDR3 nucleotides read TGTGCCACCAGCAGAGCAAAGGATTCCTACGAGCAGTACTTC.